A single sample is the source of the 10 T cell receptor beta chains below, sequenced in a study of T-cell memory formation after mild COVID-19. One entry per CDR3 protein results from TCRdb running MiXCR on the 5' RACE reads. The table has hundreds of thousands of distinct CDR3 sequences, roughly 18% seen once. What was sequenced was PBMCs or a T cell subset sorted from them (not recorded which). The origin of the receptors is an adult woman who had mild COVID-19 (a few samples of this study predate the infection). Cell type and time point are not known.

This clonotype was found many times. At one boundary the junction diverges from the germline segment, which might be a read error. CDR3 protein: CASSQVVNTEAFF. The CDR3 DNA is TGTGCCAGCAGCCAAGTGGTGAACACTGAAGCTTTCTTT. The chain has TRBV4-1 and TRBJ1-1; D remains ambiguous. This CDR3 region has 13 residues. Germline V CDR1 and CDR2: MGHRA, YSYEKL.

The rearrangement joins TRBV30 to TRBJ2-7; 7 nucleotides match TRBD1. The germline V gene has CDR1 GTSNPN and CDR2 SVGIG (reference sequence). This CDR3 is built from 14 residues. The V and J ends lost 6 bases and 0 bases, in that order; junction bases with no gene match: 8. CDR3 coding DNA: TGTGCCTGCCCGACAGGGAAGAGCTCCTACGAGCAGTACTTC. It yields the protein CACPTGKSSYEQYF.

A few counts support this clonotype. The CDR3 region is CASSPKMPPVGNEQFF. In nucleotides, the CDR3 is TGTGCCAGCAGCCCAAAAATGCCCCCAGTCGGCAATGAGCAGTTCTTC. This chain uses TRBV7-9 with TRBJ2-1; no firm D call. Germline loops: CDR1 SEHNR, CDR2 FQNEAQ (reference sequence). The CDR3 is 16 amino acids. Deletions cut 5 bases from V and 6 bases from J, with 20 bases between.

This clonotype occurred a few times. J is TRBJ2-7 and V is TRBV20-1, with 9 bases matching TRBD2. The CDR3 loop spans 14 amino acids. Germline V gives CDR1 DFQATT, CDR2 SNEGSKA (reference sequence). J gave up 1 base and V 1 base, and 2 bases lay outside the gene matches. The CDR3 DNA reads as TGCAGTGCTAGAGTCCTAGCGGGATCCTACGAGCAGTACTTC. It specifies CSARVLAGSYEQYF.

The V call is TRBV7-6, the J call TRBJ1-2, with 9 bases identical to TRBD1. Germline V gene lookup returns CDR1 SGHVS and CDR2 FNYEAQ. The CDR3 loop spans 15 amino acids. V lost 5 bases to trimming and J lost 4 bases; unmatched junction nucleotides: 8. CDR3 DNA sequence: TGTGCCAGCAGCCAATTCCGGGACAGGGCCTATGGCTACACCTTC. Translated, it gives CASSQFRDRAYGYTF. Drawing the rest from reference TRBV7-6 and TRBJ1-2, the complete variable domain is GAGVSQSPRYKVTKRGQDVALRCDPISGHVSLYWYRQALGQGPEFLTYFNYEAQQDKSGLPNDRFSAERPEGSISTLTIQRTEQRDSAMYRCASSQFRDRAYGYTFGSGTRLTVV.

The chain uses TRBV29-1 and TRBJ1-1; no reliable D call. Looked up from germline, CDR1 is SQVTM and CDR2 is ANQGSEA. CDR3 length: 14 amino acids. Trimming took off 7 bases at V and 7 bases at J, with 22 bases between the two ends. In DNA, the CDR3 is TGCAGCGGAGCGGGAGCGGTGCCGTACGATGAAGCTTTCTTT. It codes for CSGAGAVPYDEAFF.

This clonotype was detected a few times. The J gene is TRBJ1-1, the V gene TRBV20-1; 9 bases match TRBD1. The germline gives CDR1 DFQATT, CDR2 SNEGSKA (reference sequence). Losses at the gene ends were 0 bases for V and 1 base for J; bases not matched to a gene: 12. The CDR3 spans 18 residues. The CDR3 region has the DNA TGCAGTGCTAGAGATCCCATTGGACAGGGGATGGGGAACACTGAAGCTTTCTTT. It translates to CSARDPIGQGMGNTEAFF.

This clonotype was seen more than once but under ten times. The rearrangement links TRBV30 to TRBJ2-7; the match to TRBD1 covers 9 bases. The CDR3 has 15 amino acids. Germline V gives CDR1 GTSNPN, CDR2 SVGIG (reference sequence). V lost 5 bases and J lost 2; bases outside the gene matches: 10. This CDR3 is CAWAPGTGTPYEQYF. In nucleotides, the CDR3 is TGTGCCTGGGCCCCGGGGACAGGGACACCCTACGAGCAGTACTTC.

The chain carries TRBV5-1 and TRBJ2-7, with TRBD2 matching over 12 bases. The J segment lost 7 bases and the V segment lost 4 bases, leaving 9 bases of the junction unmatched. The CDR3 is 15 residues long. Per germline, CDR1 SGHRS and CDR2 YFSETQ. CDR3 loop: CASSPRTSGESEQYF. The CDR3 DNA reads as TGCGCCAGCAGCCCCCGGACTAGCGGGGAATCGGAGCAGTACTTC.

This clonotype turned up a few times. The rearrangement uses TRBV12-3 or TRBV12-4 and TRBJ1-2, with D maybe TRBD1 (6 bases). The CDR3 extends over 14 amino acids. The germline V and J ends were trimmed by 3 bases and 7 bases, with 15 bases remaining between them. CDR3 coding DNA: TGTGCCAGCAGTTTGAACAGGGCAGGATTTGGCTACACCTTC. This translates into CASSLNRAGFGYTF.